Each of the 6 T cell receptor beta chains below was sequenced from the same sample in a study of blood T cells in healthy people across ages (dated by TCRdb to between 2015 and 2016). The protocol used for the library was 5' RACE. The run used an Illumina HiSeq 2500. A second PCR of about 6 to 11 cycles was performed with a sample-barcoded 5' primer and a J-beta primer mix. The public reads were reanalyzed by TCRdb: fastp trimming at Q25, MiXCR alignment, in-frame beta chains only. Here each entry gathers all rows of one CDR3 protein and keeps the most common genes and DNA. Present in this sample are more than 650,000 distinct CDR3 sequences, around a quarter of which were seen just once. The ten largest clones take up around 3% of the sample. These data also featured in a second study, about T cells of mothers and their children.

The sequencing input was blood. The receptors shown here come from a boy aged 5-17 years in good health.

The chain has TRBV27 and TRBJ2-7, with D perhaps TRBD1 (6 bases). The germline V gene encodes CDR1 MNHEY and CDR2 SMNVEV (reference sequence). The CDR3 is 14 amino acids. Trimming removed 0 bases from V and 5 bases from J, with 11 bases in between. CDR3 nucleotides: TGTGCCAGCAGTTTATCGCAGGGGCAGAACGAGCAGTACTTC. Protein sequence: CASSLSQGQNEQYF.

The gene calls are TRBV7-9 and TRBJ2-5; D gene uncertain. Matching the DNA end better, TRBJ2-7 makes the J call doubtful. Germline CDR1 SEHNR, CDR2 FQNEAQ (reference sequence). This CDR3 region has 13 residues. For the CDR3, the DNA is TGTGCCAGCAGCTCGCGCCCGACCTACGAGCAGTACTTC. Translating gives CASSSRPTYEQYF.

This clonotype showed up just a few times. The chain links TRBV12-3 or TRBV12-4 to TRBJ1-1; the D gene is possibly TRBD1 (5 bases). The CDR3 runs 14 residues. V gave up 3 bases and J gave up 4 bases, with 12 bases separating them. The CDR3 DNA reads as TGTGCCAGCAGTTTCGGGACTTTAGTCACTGAAGCTTTCTTT. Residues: CASSFGTLVTEAFF.

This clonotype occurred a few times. The DNA for the CDR3 is TGCAGTGCTAAGGGGCAGTATGAGCAGTACTTC. Its protein product is CSAKGQYEQYF. The chain carries TRBV20-1 and TRBJ2-7, with D tentatively TRBD1 (5 bases). This CDR3 has 11 residues. V was trimmed by 4 bases and J by 7 bases, leaving 11 bases between them. Germline V gene data show CDR1 as DFQATT and CDR2 as SNEGSKA (reference sequence).

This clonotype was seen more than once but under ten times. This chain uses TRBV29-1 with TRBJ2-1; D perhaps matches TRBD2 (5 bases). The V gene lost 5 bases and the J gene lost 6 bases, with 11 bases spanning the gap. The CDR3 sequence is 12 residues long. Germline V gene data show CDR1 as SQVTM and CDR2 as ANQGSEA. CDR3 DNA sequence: TGCAGCGTTCCGGGAAGTGGCAATGAGCAGTTCTTC. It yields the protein CSVPGSGNEQFF.

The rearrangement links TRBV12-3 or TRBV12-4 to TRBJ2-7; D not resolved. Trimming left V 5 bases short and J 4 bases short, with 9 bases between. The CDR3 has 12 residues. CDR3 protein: CASSPMEYEQYF. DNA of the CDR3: TGTGCCAGCAGTCCCATGGAGTACGAGCAGTACTTC.